The clone carrying this T cell receptor beta chain has just one count. The data belong to a study of cytomegalovirus exposure and HLA in healthy donors. The primer mix had 60 Vbeta and 13 Jbeta primers. Measured with immunoSEQ multiplex PCR; TCRdb has only the in-frame clones, and not every one. Of about 140,000 clones detected, 61% appear once; the ten largest clones hold about 1.8%. This CDR3 is 15 amino acids long. The germline V and J ends were trimmed by 6 bases and 4 bases, with 20 bases remaining between them. CDR1 is GTSNPN, CDR2 SVGIG, per germline (reference sequence). The material sequenced was PBMCs. This sequence originates from a male donor in good health and CMV-seronegative. The genes are TRBV30 and TRBJ2-3, with D perhaps matching TRBD1 (6 bases). The CDR3 spells CACHLSGPGADTQYF. DNA for the CDR3: TGTGCCTGCCACCTTTCAGGGCCAGGGGCAGATACGCAGTATTTT.